These 8 T cell receptor beta chains share one sample of origin, sequenced in a study of blood T cell repertoires in COVID-19. The repertoire was sequenced with immunoSEQ multiplex PCR; TCRdb's copy has only in-frame clones and lacks some. Altogether some 160,000 clones are present, 85% being singletons, with the ten largest covering around 8.9%. Material: peripheral blood. Receptors originate from a woman of 80 years or more with COVID-19, enrolled during active disease.

The rearrangement links TRBV7-2 to TRBJ2-7; TRBD1 is a possible D gene (6 bases). Germline V gives CDR1 SGHTA, CDR2 FQGNSA. CDR3 length: 13 residues. Trimming removed 5 bases at V and 5 bases at J, with 13 bases between. In nucleotides, the CDR3 is TGTGCCAGCAGCATTAGCACAGGGAACGAGCAGTACTTC. Its translation: CASSISTGNEQYF.

This rearrangement joins TRBV6-5 to TRBJ1-5, with 8 bases identical to TRBD1. Trimming took 6 bases from V and 6 from J; bases not matched to a gene: 4. The CDR3 contains 13 residues. Germline V gives CDR1 MNHEY, CDR2 SVGAGI. The CDR3 here is CASRQGVGQPQHF. CDR3 bases: TGTGCCAGCAGACAGGGGGTGGGTCAGCCCCAGCATTTT.

The chain employs TRBV5-4 and TRBJ2-5; 8 positions match TRBD2. The germline gives CDR1 SGHNT, CDR2 YYREEE (reference sequence). This CDR3 has 15 amino acids. Trimming removed 0 bases from V and 5 bases from J; junction bases left unmatched: 6. The chain's CDR3 is CASSLAAGGRETQYF. As DNA, the CDR3 is TGTGCCAGCAGCTTGGCCGCGGGGGGCCGGGAGACCCAGTACTTC. Full variable domain (outside the CDR3, taken from reference TRBV5-4 and TRBJ2-5): ETGVTQSPTHLIKTRGQQVTLRCSSQSGHNTVSWYQQALGQGPQFIFQYYREEENGRGNFPPRFSGLQFPNYSSELNVNALELDDSALYLCASSLAAGGRETQYFGPGTRLLVL.

V and J are TRBV7-9 and TRBJ2-7; the match to TRBD2 covers 10 bases. CDR3 length equals 15 residues. The V gene end was trimmed by 3 bases and the J gene end by 6 bases; junction bases not matched to a gene: 8. CDR1 and CDR2 from the germline V gene are SEHNR and FQNEAQ (reference sequence). The CDR3 loop is CASSFESGRASEQYF. The CDR3 DNA is TGTGCCAGCAGCTTCGAGAGCGGGAGGGCCTCCGAGCAGTACTTC.

V usage is TRBV11-2 and J usage is TRBJ2-5; 13 bases are shared with TRBD2. This CDR3 has 16 residues. Germline values: CDR1 SGHAT, CDR2 FQNNGV. V lost 1 base to trimming and J lost 5 bases; unmatched junction nucleotides: 4. This CDR3 is CASSLGGTSGVETQYF. Here the CDR3 DNA reads TGTGCCAGCAGCTTAGGAGGGACTAGCGGGGTGGAGACCCAGTACTTC.

The rearrangement joins TRBV18 to TRBJ2-1; the match to TRBD2 covers 12 bases. The CDR3 is 17 amino acids. Germline CDR1 is KGHSH and CDR2 is LQKENI. The V segment lost 4 bases and the J segment 8 bases; nucleotides outside the gene matches: 12. The CDR3 nucleotides are TGTGCCAGCTCACGAGGGACTAGCGGGCAGCTAGGTTATGAGCAGTTCTTC. Amino acid sequence: CASSRGTSGQLGYEQFF.

This sequence joins TRBV7-2 and TRBJ2-2; 12 positions match TRBD2. The germline V gene has CDR1 SGHTA and CDR2 FQGNSA. V lost 1 base, J lost 4 bases, and 7 bases stayed unmatched. There are 18 residues in the CDR3. Here the CDR3 reads CASSLGGGTSGPTGELFF. Here the CDR3 DNA reads TGTGCCAGCAGCTTAGGTGGAGGGACTAGCGGGCCCACCGGGGAGCTGTTTTTT.

J is TRBJ2-3 and V is TRBV5-4, with a possible D match to TRBD2 (6 bases). Germline V lookup: CDR1 SGHNT, CDR2 YYREEE (reference sequence). The CDR3 is 15 residues long. V dropped 4 bases and J dropped 2 bases, with 14 bases sitting between them. Here the CDR3 DNA reads TGTGCCAGCAGCATCAGCGGGCGAAACACAGATACGCAGTATTTT. Translated, it gives CASSISGRNTDTQYF.